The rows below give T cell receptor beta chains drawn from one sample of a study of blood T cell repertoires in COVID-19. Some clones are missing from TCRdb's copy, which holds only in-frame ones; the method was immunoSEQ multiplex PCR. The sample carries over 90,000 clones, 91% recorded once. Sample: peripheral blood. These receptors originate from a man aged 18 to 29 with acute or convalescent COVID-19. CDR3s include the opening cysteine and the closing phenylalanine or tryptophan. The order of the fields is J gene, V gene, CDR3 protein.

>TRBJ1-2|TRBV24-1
CATSDRSQGGYTF
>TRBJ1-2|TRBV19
CASTHIALGQARYTF
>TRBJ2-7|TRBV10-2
CASSESFNYEQYF
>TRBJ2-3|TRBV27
CASSFRGARTDTQYF
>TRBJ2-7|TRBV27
CASGLAGRSYEQYF
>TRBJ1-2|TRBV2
CASSEALAGQGVRGYTF
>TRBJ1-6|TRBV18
CASSPREGTTSPLHF
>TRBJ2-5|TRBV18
CASSPQAGETETQYF
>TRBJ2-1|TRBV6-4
CASSRGGLGNEQFF
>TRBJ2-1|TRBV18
CASSPGRGPAGHNEQFF
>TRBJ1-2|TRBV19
CASSTRGGVLSF
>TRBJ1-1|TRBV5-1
CASSENPTGGIGNTEAFF
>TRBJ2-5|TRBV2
CASSGTGVQETQYF
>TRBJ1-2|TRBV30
CAWTLDRGHGGYTF
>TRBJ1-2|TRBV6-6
CASSYRSESNYGYTF
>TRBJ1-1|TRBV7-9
CASSIFGNTEAFF